Given below is one T cell receptor (beta chain) in context. Antigen unknown. This sample is drawn from a study of T-cell memory formation after mild COVID-19. Findings of the study overall: In pre-infection memory, a portion of responding clones appeared, which suggested that cross-reactive memory joined. The CD4+ clones that contracted clustered mainly within CM and EM, and the CD8+ clones concentrated in EMRA. Clones contracting day 15 to 85 were balanced CD4/CD8; later expanders leaned CD4+.

Per the germline V gene, CDR1 is MNHEY and CDR2 is SVGEGT. This CDR3 region has 14 residues. V shed 8 bases and J shed 4 bases, with 17 bases lying between them. Sample barcodes and UMIs were carried by the TCR alpha and TCR beta cDNA libraries that 5'RACE generated with constant-segment primers. A single record per CDR3 protein comes from TCRdb applying MiXCR to the 5' RACE reads. The sample has about 350,000 distinct CDR3 sequences, about 13% seen once. The chain couples TRBV6-2 or TRBV6-3 to TRBJ1-1; unclear D gene. The TCR sequence derives from a man aged 18 to 35 who had mild COVID-19 (a few samples of this study predate the infection). Cell type and time point are not known. Sequenced sample: PBMCs or a T cell subset sorted from them (not recorded which). CDR3 loop: CASGPLRWGTEAFF. CDR3 nucleotide sequence: TGTGCCAGCGGACCCCTCAGGTGGGGCACTGAAGCTTTCTTT.